This T cell receptor beta chain was recovered during a study of cytomegalovirus exposure and HLA in healthy donors. In this sample, this clone turned up once. The PCR used 60 Vbeta and 13 Jbeta primers. Produced via immunoSEQ multiplex PCR; TCRdb's table is partial and in-frame only. The data hold some 77,000 clones, with 60% to 80% observed a single time. Germline V gene lookup returns CDR1 LNHDA and CDR2 SQIVND (reference sequence). Trimming pared 7 bases from V and 7 bases from J, leaving 25 bases between. CDR3 size: 16 residues. What was sequenced was PBMCs. J is TRBJ1-1 and V is TRBV19; no clear D. This clonotype originated in a woman in her thirties or forties in good health and CMV-seronegative. The CDR3 region has the DNA TGTGCCAGTAACCCCCGGTCGGGGTGGGGAGATAATGAAGCTTTCTTT. Amino acid sequence: CASNPRSGWGDNEAFF.